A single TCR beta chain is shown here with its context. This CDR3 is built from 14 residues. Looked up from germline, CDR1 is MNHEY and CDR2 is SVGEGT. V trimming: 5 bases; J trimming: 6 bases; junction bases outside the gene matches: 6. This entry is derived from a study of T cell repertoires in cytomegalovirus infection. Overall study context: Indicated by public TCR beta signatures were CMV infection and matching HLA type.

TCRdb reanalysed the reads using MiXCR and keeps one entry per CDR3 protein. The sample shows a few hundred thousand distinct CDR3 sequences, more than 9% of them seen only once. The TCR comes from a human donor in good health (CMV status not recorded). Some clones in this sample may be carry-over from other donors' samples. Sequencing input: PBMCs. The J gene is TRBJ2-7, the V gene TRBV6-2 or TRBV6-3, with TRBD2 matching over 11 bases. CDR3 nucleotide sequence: TGTGCCAGCAGTAGTAGCGGGAGGGCCTCCGAGCAGTACTTC. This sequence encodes CASSSSGRASEQYF.